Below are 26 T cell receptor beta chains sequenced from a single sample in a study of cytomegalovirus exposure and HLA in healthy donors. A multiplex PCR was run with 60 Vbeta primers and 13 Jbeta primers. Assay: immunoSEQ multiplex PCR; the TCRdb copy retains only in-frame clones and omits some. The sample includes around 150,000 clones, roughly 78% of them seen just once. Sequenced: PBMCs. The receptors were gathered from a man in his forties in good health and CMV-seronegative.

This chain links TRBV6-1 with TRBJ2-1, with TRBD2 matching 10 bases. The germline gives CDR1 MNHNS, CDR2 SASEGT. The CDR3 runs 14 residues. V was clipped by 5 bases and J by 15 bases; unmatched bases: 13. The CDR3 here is CASSSSGRAMESFF. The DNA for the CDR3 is TGTGCCAGCAGTTCCAGCGGGAGGGCCATGGAGTCGTTCTTC.

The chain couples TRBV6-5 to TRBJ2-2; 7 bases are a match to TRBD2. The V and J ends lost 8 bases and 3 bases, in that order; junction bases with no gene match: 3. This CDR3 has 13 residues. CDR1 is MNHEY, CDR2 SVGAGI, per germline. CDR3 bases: TGTGCCAGCGGGAGGGTCGACACCGGGGAGCTGTTTTTT. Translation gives CASGRVDTGELFF.

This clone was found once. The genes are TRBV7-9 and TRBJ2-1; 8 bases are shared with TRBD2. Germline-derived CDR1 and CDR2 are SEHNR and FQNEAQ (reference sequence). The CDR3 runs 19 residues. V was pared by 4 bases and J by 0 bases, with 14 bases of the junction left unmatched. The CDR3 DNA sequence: TGTGCCAGCAGCTCCTTAGAGGTAGCGGGGCTACCCTCCTACAATGAGCAGTTCTTC. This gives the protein CASSSLEVAGLPSYNEQFF. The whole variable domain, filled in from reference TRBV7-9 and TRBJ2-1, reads DTGVSQNPRHKITKRGQNVTFRCDPISEHNRLYWYRQTLGQGPEFLTYFQNEAQLEKSRLLSDRFSAERPKGSFSTLEIQRTEQGDSAMYLCASSSLEVAGLPSYNEQFFGPGTRLTVL.

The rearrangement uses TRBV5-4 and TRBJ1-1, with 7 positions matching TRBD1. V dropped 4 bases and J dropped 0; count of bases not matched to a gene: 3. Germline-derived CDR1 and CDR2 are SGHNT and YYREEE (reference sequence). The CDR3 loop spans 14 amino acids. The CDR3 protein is CASSPTGMNTEAFF. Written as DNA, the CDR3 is TGTGCCAGCAGCCCGACAGGGATGAACACTGAAGCTTTCTTT.

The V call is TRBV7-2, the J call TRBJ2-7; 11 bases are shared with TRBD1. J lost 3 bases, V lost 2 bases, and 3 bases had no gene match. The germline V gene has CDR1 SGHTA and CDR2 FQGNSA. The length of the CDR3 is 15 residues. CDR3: CASSLRTGGFYEQYF. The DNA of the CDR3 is TGTGCCAGCAGCTTAAGGACAGGGGGCTTCTACGAGCAGTACTTC.

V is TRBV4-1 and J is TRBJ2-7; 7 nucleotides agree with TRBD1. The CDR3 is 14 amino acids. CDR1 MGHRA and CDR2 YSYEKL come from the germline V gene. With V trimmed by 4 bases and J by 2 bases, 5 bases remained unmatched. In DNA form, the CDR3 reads TGCGCCAGCAGCCGGGCAGGGGGACCCTACGAGCAGTACTTC. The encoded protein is CASSRAGGPYEQYF.

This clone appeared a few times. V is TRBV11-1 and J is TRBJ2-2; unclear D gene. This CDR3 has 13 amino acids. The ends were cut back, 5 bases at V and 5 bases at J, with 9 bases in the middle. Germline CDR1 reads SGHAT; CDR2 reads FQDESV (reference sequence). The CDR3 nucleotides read TGTGCCAGCAGCCCGACACCTACCGGGGAGCTGTTTTTT. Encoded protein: CASSPTPTGELFF.

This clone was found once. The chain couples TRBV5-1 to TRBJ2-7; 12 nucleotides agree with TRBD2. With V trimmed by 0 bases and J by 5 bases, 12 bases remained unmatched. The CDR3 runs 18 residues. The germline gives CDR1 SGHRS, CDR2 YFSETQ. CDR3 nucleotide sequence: TGCGCCAGCAGCTTGGACCGCCCGACTAGCGGGAGTTCCCACGAGCAGTACTTC. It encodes CASSLDRPTSGSSHEQYF.

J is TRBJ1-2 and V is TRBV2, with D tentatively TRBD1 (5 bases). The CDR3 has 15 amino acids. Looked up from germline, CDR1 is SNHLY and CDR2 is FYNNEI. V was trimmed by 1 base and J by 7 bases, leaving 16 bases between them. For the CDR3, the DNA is TGTGCCAGCAGTGAAGAAACAGGCCGAGTCTCTGGCTACACCTTC. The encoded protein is CASSEETGRVSGYTF.

The CDR3 DNA follows: TGTGCCAGTACGGGAGGGGAAGAGACCCAGTACTTC. This gives the protein CASTGGEETQYF. The V gene is TRBV19, the J gene TRBJ2-5; 8 positions agree with TRBD2. Germline CDR1 is LNHDA and CDR2 is SQIVND (reference sequence). V was clipped by 7 bases and J by 3 bases; unmatched bases: 1. There are 12 residues in the CDR3.

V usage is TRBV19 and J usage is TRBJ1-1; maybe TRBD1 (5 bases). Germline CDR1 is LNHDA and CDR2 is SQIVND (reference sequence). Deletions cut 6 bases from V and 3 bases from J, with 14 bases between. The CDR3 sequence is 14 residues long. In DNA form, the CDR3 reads TGTGCCAGTAGACAGGTGGGGTCGGACACTGAAGCTTTCTTT. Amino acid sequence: CASRQVGSDTEAFF.

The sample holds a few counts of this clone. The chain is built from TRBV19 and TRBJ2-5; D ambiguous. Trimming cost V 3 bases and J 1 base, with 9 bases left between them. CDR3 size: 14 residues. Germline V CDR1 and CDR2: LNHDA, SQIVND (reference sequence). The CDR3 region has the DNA TGTGCCAGTAGTATTCGTACTTCCCAAGAGACCCAGTACTTC. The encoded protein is CASSIRTSQETQYF. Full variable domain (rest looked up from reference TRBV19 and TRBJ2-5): DGGITQSPKYLFRKEGQNVTLSCEQNLNHDAMYWYRQDPGQGLRLIYYSQIVNDFQKGDIAEGYSVSREKKESFPLTVTSAQKNPTAFYLCASSIRTSQETQYFGPGTRLLVL.

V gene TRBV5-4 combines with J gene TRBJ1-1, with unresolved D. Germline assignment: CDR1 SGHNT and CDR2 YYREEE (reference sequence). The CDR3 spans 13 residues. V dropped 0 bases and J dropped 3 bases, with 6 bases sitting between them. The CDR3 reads CASSLGADTEAFF. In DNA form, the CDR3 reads TGTGCCAGCAGCTTGGGAGCGGACACTGAAGCTTTCTTT.

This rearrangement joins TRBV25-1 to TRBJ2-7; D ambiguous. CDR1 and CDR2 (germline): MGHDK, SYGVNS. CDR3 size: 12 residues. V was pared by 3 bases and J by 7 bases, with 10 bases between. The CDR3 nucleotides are TGTGCCAGCAGTGATGCGGTCGGGGAGCAGTACTTC. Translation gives CASSDAVGEQYF.

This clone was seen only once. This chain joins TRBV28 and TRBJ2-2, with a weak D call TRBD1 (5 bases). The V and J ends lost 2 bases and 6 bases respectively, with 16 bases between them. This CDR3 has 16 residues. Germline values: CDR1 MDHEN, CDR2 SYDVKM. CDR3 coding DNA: TGTGCCAGCAGTTTAGGGGCCATGATAGTAGCCGGGGAGCTGTTTTTT. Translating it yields CASSLGAMIVAGELFF. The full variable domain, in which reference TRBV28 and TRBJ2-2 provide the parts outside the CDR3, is DVKVTQSSRYLVKRTGEKVFLECVQDMDHENMFWYRQDPGLGLRLIYFSYDVKMKEKGDIPEGYSVSREKKERFSLILESASTNQTSMYLCASSLGAMIVAGELFFGEGSRLTVL.

The CDR3 nucleotides read TGTGCCAGCTCACGCCGGGACAGCTCCTACAATGAGCAGTTCTTC. As protein: CASSRRDSSYNEQFF. V and J are TRBV18 and TRBJ2-1; TRBD1 agrees at 7 bases. This CDR3 is built from 15 residues. V lost 4 bases, J lost 0 bases, and 3 bases stayed unmatched. CDR1 and CDR2 (germline): KGHSH, LQKENI.

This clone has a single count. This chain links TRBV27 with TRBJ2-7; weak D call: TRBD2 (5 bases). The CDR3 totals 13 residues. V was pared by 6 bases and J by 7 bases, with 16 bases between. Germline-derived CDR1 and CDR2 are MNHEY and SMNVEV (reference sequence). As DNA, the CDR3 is TGTGCCAGCAGCCTGGGAGAACTATCGGAGCAGTACTTC. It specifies CASSLGELSEQYF.

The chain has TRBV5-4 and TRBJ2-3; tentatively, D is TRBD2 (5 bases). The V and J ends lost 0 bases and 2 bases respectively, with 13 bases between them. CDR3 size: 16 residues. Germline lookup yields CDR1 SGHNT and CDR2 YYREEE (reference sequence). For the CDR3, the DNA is TGTGCCAGCAGCTTGGCCGAGAGGAGGTCCACAGATACGCAGTATTTT. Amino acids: CASSLAERRSTDTQYF. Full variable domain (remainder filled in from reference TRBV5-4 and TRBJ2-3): ETGVTQSPTHLIKTRGQQVTLRCSSQSGHNTVSWYQQALGQGPQFIFQYYREEENGRGNFPPRFSGLQFPNYSSELNVNALELDDSALYLCASSLAERRSTDTQYFGPGTRLTVL.

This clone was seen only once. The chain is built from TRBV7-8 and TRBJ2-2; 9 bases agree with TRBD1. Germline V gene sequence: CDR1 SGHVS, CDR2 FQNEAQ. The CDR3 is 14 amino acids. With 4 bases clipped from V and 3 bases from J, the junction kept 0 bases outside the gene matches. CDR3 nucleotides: TGTGCCAGCAGCTGGGACAGGGACACCGGGGAGCTGTTTTTT. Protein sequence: CASSWDRDTGELFF.

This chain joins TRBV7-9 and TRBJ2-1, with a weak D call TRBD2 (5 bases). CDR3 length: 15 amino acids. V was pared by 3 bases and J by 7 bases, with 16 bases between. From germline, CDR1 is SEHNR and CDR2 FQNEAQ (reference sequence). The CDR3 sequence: CASSFSGVNRNEQFF. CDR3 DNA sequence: TGTGCCAGCAGCTTCAGCGGAGTGAATAGAAATGAGCAGTTCTTC. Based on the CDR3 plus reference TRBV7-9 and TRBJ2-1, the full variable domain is DTGVSQNPRHKITKRGQNVTFRCDPISEHNRLYWYRQTLGQGPEFLTYFQNEAQLEKSRLLSDRFSAERPKGSFSTLEIQRTEQGDSAMYLCASSFSGVNRNEQFFGPGTRLTVL.

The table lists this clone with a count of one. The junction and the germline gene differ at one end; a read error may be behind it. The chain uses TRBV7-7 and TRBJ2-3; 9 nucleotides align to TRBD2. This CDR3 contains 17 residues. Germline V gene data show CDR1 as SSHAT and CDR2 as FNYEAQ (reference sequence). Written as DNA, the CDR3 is TGTGCTAGCAGCTTAGGTACAGCGGGAGGAGGGCAAGATACGCAGTATTTT. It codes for CASSLGTAGGGQDTQYF.

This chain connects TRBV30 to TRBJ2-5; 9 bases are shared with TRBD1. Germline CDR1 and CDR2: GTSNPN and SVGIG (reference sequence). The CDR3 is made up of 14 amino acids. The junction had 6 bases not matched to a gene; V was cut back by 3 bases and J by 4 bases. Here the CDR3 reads CAWSDGTGLETQYF. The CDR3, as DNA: TGTGCCTGGAGCGACGGGACAGGGTTAGAGACCCAGTACTTC.

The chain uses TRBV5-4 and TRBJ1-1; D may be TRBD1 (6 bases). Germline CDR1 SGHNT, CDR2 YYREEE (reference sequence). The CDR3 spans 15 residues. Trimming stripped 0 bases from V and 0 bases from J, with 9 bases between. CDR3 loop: CASSLVGQVNTEAFF. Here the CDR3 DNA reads TGTGCCAGCAGCTTGGTGGGACAAGTGAACACTGAAGCTTTCTTT.

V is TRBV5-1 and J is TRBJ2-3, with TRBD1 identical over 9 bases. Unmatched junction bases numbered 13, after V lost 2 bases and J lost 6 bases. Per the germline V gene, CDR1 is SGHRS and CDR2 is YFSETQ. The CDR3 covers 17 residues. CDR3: CASSFTGTGRIGDTQYF. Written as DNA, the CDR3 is TGCGCCAGCAGCTTCACGGGGACAGGGAGGATTGGGGATACGCAGTATTTT.

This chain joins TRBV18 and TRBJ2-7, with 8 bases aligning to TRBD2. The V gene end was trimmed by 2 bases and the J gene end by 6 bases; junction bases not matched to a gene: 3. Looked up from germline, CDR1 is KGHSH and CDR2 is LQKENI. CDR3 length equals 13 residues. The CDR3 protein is CASSPSGGTEQYF. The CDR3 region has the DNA TGTGCCAGCTCACCATCGGGAGGGACCGAGCAGTACTTC.

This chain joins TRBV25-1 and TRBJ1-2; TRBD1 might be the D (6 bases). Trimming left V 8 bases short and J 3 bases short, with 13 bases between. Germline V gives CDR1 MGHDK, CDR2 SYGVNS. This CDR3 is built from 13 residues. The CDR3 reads CASARAGDYGYTF. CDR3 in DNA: TGTGCCAGCGCTCGGGCAGGGGACTATGGCTACACCTTC.